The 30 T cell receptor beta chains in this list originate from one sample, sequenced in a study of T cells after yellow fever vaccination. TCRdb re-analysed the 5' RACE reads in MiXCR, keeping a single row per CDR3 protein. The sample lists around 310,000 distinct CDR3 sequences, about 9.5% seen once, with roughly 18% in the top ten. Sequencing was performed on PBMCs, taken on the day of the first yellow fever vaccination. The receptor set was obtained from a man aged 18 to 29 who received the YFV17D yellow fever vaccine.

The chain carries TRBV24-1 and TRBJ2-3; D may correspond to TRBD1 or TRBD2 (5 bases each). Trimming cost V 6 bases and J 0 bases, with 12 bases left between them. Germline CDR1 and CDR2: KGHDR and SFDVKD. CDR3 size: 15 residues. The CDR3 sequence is CATSTGTESTDTQYF. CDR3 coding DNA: TGTGCCACCAGTACCGGGACGGAGAGCACAGATACGCAGTATTTT.

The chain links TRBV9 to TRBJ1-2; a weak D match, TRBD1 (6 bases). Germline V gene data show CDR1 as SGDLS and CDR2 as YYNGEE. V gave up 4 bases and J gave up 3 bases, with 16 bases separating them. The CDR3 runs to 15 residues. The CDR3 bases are TGTGCCAGCAGCTCCCGGGCAGGGGAGGACTATGGCTACACCTTC. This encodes CASSSRAGEDYGYTF. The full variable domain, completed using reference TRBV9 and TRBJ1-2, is DSGVTQTPKHLITATGQRVTLRCSPRSGDLSVYWYQQSLDQGLQFLIQYYNGEERAKGNILERFSAQQFPDLHSELNLSSLELGDSALYFCASSSRAGEDYGYTFGSGTRLTVV.

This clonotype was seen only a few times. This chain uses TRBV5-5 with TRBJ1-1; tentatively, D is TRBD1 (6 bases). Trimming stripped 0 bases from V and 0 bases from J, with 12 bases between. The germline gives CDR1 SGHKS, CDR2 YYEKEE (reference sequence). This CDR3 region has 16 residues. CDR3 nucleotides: TGTGCCAGCAGCTTGGCGTCAGGGGCCGTGAACACTGAAGCTTTCTTT. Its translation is CASSLASGAVNTEAFF.

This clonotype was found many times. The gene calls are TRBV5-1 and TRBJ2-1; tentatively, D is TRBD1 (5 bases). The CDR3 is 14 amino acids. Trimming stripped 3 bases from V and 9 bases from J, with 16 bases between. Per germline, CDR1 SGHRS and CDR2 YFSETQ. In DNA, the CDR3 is TGCGCCAGCAGCTGGGGCCCCTCCGCCGGTGAGCAGTTCTTC. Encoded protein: CASSWGPSAGEQFF.

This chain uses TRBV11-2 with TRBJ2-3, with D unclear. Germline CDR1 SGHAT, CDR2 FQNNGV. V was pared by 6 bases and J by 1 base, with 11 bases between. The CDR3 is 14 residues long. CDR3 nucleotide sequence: TGTGCCAGCAGGGGCAGATATGGCACAGATACGCAGTATTTT. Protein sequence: CASRGRYGTDTQYF.

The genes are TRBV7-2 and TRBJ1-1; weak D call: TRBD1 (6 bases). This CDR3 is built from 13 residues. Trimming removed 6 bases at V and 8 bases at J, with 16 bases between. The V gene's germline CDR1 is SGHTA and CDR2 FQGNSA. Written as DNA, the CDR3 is TGTGCCAGCAGTCAACTCGGACAGACCGAAGCTTTCTTT. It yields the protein CASSQLGQTEAFF.

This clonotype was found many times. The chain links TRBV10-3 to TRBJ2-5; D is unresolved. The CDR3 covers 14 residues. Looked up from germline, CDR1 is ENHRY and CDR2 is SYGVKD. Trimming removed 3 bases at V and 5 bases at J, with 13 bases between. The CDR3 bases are TGTGCCATCAGTGAACCCGGGTTGGGTGAGACCCAGTACTTC. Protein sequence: CAISEPGLGETQYF.

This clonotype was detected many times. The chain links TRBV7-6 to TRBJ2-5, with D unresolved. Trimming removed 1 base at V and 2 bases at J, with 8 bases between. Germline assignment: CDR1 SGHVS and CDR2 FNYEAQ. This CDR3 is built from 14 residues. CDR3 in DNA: TGTGCCAGCAGCTTAGTGACTCCTCAAGAGACCCAGTACTTC. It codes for CASSLVTPQETQYF. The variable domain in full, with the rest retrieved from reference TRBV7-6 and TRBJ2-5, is GAGVSQSPRYKVTKRGQDVALRCDPISGHVSLYWYRQALGQGPEFLTYFNYEAQQDKSGLPNDRFSAERPEGSISTLTIQRTEQRDSAMYRCASSLVTPQETQYFGPGTRLLVL.

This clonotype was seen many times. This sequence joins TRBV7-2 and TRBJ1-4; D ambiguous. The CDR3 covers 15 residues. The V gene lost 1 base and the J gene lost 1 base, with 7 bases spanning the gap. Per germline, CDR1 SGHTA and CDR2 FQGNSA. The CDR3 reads CASSLVPQTNEKLFF. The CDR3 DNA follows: TGTGCCAGCAGCTTAGTTCCGCAAACTAATGAAAAACTGTTTTTT.

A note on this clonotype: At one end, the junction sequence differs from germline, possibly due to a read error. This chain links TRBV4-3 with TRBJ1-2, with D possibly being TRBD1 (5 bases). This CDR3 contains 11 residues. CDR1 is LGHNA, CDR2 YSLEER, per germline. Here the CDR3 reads CASSQGGGLNF. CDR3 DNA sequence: TGCGCCAGCAGCCAAGGGGGGGGACTGAACTTC.

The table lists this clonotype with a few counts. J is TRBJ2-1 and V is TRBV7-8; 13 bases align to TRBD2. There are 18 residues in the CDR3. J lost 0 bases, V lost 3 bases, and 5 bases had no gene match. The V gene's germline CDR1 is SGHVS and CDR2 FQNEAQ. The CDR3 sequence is CASSLELAGGSSYNEQFF. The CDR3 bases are TGTGCCAGCAGCTTGGAACTAGCGGGGGGGAGCTCCTACAATGAGCAGTTCTTC.

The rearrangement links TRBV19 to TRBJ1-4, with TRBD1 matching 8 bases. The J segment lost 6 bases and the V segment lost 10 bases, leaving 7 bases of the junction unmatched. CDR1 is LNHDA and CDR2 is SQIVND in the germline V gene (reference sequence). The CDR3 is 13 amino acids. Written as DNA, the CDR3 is TGTGCCACCCGGGACAGGCCTCATGAAAAACTGTTTTTT. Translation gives CATRDRPHEKLFF.

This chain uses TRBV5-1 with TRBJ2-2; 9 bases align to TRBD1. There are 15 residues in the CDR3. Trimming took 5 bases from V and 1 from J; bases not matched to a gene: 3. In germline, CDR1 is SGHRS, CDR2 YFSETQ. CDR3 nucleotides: TGCGCCAGCAGACGACAGGGGGGGAACACCGGGGAGCTGTTTTTT. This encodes CASRRQGGNTGELFF. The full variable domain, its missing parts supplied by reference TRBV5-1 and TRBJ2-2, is KAGVTQTPRYLIKTRGQQVTLSCSPISGHRSVSWYQQTPGQGLQFLFEYFSETQRNKGNFPGRFSGRQFSNSRSEMNVSTLELGDSALYLCASRRQGGNTGELFFGEGSRLTVL.

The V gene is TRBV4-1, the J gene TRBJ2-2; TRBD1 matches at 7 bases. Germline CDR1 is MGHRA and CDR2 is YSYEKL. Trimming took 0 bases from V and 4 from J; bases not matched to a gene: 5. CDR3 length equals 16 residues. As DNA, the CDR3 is TGCGCCAGCAGCCAAGAGAAGGGACAGAGCACCGGGGAGCTGTTTTTT. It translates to CASSQEKGQSTGELFF.

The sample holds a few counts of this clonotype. For the CDR3, the DNA is TGTGCCAGCAGCCTAAGGACAGGGGTTGCCGCCTACGAGCAGTACGTC. It translates to CASSLRTGVAAYEQYV. The chain carries TRBV3-1 and TRBJ2-7; 9 bases map to TRBD1. CDR3 length: 16 amino acids. CDR1 and CDR2 from the germline V gene are LGHDT and YNNKEL (reference sequence). Losses at the gene ends were 4 bases for V and 2 bases for J; bases not matched to a gene: 9.

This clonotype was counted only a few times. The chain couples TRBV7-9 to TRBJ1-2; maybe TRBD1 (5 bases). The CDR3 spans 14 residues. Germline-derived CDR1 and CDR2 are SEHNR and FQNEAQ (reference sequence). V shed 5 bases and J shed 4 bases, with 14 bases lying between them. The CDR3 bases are TGTGCCAGCAGCCCAGGGAGATTATCCTATGGCTACACCTTC. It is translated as CASSPGRLSYGYTF.

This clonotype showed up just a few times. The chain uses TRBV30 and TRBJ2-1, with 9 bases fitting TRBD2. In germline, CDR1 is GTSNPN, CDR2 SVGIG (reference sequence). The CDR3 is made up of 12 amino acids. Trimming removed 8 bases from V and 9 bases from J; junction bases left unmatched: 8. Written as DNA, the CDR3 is TGTGCCGTACAGCGGGGGGTAGGTGAGCAGTTCTTC. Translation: CAVQRGVGEQFF.

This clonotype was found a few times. The CDR3 DNA reads as TGTGCCAGCAGTTACTCGGGGGGGGGCGCATATTACTTC. Translating it yields CASSYSGGGAYYF. This sequence joins TRBV6-5 and TRBJ2-7, with a possible D match to TRBD2 (7 bases). The CDR3 covers 13 residues. The V end lost 0 bases, the J end lost 13 bases, and 16 bases lay between the germline ends. The germline V gene encodes CDR1 MNHEY and CDR2 SVGAGI.

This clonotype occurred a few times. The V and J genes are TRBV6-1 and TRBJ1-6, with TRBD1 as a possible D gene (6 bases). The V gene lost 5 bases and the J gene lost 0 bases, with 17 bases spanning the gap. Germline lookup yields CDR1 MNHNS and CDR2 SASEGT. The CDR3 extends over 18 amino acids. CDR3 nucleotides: TGTGCCAGCAGTCGGGACACCACTTTTAGCTCCTATAATTCACCCCTCCACTTT. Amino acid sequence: CASSRDTTFSSYNSPLHF.

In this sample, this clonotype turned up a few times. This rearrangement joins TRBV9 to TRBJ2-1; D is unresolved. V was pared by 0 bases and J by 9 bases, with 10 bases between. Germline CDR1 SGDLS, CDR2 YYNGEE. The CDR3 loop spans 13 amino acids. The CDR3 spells CASSVGITGEQFF. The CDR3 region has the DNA TGTGCCAGCAGCGTAGGCATAACGGGTGAGCAGTTCTTC.

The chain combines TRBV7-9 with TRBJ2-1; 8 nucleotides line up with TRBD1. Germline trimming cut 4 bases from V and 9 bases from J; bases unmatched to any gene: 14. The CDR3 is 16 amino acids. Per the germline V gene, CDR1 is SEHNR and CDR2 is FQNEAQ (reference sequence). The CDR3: CASSYGRGPFLGEQFF. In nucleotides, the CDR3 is TGTGCCAGCAGCTATGGCAGGGGGCCTTTTTTGGGTGAGCAGTTCTTC.

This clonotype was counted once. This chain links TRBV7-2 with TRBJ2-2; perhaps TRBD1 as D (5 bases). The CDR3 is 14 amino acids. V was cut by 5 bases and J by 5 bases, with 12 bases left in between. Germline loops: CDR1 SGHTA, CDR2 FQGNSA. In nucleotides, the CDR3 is TGTGCCAGCAGCCGTAACCAGGGAACCGGGGAGCTGTTTTTT. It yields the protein CASSRNQGTGELFF.

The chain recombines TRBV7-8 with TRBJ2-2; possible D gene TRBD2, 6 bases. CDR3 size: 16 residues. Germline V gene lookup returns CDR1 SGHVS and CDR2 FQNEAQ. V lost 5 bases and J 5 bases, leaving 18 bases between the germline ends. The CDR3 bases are TGTGCCAGCAGCCCGAAAGCGGGCTCCAAGACCGGGGAGCTGTTTTTT. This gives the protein CASSPKAGSKTGELFF.

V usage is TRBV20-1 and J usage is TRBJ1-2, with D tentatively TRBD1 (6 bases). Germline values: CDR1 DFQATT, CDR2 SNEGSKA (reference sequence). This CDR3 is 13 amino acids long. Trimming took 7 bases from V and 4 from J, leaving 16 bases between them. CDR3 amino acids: CSVSRGRGYGYTF. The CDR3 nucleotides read TGCAGTGTATCACGGGGGCGTGGCTATGGCTACACCTTC.

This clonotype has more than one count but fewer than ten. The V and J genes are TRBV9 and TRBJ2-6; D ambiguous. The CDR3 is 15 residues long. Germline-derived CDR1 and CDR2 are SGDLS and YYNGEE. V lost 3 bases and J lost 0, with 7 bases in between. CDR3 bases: TGTGCCAGCAGCGCCAGGAACTCTGGGGCCAACGTCCTGACTTTC. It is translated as CASSARNSGANVLTF.

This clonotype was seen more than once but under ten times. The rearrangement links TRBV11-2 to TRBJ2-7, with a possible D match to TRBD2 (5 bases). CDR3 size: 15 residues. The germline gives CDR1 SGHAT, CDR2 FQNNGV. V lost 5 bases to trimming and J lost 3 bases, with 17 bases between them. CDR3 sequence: CASSATRELNYEQYF. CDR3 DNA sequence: TGTGCCAGCAGCGCAACACGGGAACTTAACTACGAGCAGTACTTC.

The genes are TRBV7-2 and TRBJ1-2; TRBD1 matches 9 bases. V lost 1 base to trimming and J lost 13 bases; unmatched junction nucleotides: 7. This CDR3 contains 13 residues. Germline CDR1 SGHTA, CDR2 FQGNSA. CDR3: CASSLGRDRASTF. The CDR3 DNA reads TGTGCCAGCAGCTTAGGCCGGGACAGGGCTTCCACCTTC.

CDR3 sequence (DNA): TGCAGCGTTGAAGGGGGACCTGAAAAACTGTTTTTT. Its protein is CSVEGGPEKLFF. This rearrangement joins TRBV29-1 to TRBJ1-4, with D maybe TRBD1 (5 bases). CDR1 SQVTM and CDR2 ANQGSEA come from the germline V gene. V was shortened by 1 base and J by 7 bases, with 7 bases between the two germline ends. CDR3 length: 12 amino acids.

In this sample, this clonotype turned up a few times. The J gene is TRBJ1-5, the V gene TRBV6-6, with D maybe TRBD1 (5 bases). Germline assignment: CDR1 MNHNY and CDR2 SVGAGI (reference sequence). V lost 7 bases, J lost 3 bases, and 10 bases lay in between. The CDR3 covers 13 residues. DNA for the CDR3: TGTGCCAGCATTTCCAGGGACAATCAGCCCCAGCATTTT. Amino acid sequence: CASISRDNQPQHF.

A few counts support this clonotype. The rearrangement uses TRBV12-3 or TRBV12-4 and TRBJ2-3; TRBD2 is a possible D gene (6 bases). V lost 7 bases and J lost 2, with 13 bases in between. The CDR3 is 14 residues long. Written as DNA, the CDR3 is TGTGCCAGCAAGATCCGGGAGACCACAGATACGCAGTATTTT. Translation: CASKIRETTDTQYF.